The 30 T cell receptor beta chains in this list originate from one sample, sequenced in a study of T cells in women clearing cervical HPV infection. The method was immunoSEQ multiplex PCR; TCRdb's version includes in-frame clones alone and lacks a portion of them. The listing contains 42,000 or so clones. What was sequenced was blood buffy coat. These receptors were obtained from a woman between 18 and 70 years old with a cervical HPV16 infection that either progressed to CIN3+ or cleared (not recorded which).

Concerning this clone itself: The read is 3 residues too short to cover the CDR3 end, so that end is filled in from the germline J gene. The rearrangement links TRBV18 to TRBJ1-5, with a possible D match to TRBD1 (6 bases). V lost 3 bases and J 5 bases, leaving 11 bases between the germline ends. Germline CDR1 KGHSH, CDR2 LQKENI. The CDR3 length is 14 residues. The covered CDR3 bases are TGTGCCAGCTCACCGGGGGCAGGAGATCAGCCC. This gives the protein CASSPGAGDQP. The whole CDR3 reads CASSPGAGDQPQHF.

A word on this clone: The read ends 3 residues before the CDR3 terminus; that terminus is restored from the germline J gene. This rearrangement joins TRBV9 to TRBJ2-6; 9 bases match TRBD1. Germline V gives CDR1 SGDLS, CDR2 YYNGEE. CDR3 length equals 17 residues. V trimming: 3 bases; J trimming: 1 base; junction bases outside the gene matches: 5. CDR3 protein: CASSEGDRVSGANVLTF. The DNA read from the CDR3 is TGTGCCAGCAGCGAGGGGGACAGGGTTTCTGGGGCCAACGTC.

Worth noting for this clone: The read falls 3 residues short of the CDR3 end, and the missing part is taken from the germline J gene. The gene calls are TRBV12-3 or TRBV12-4 and TRBJ2-3; 7 nucleotides agree with TRBD2. The junction had 5 bases not matched to a gene; V was cut back by 8 bases and J by 0 bases. The CDR3 contains 14 residues. The CDR3 sequence: CASRGLTSTDTQYF. Partial CDR3 DNA: TGTGCCAGCCGGGGACTAACTAGCACAGATACG.

Here the CDR3 reads CASSPEGAGGPHEQYF. The CDR3 bases that were read are TGTGCCAGCAGCCCCGAAGGGGCGGGGGGGCCACACGAG. V gene TRBV7-8 combines with J gene TRBJ2-7; TRBD2 matches at 9 bases. The read falls 3 residues short of the CDR3 end, and the missing part is taken from the germline J gene. The V and J ends lost 5 bases and 5 bases, in that order; junction bases with no gene match: 13. CDR1 SGHVS and CDR2 FQNEAQ come from the germline V gene. This CDR3 is built from 16 residues. The full variable domain, its missing parts supplied by reference TRBV7-8 and TRBJ2-7, is GAGVSQSPRYKVAKRGQDVALRCDPISGHVSLFWYQQALGQGPEFLTYFQNEAQLDKSGLPSDRFFAERPEGSVSTLKIQRTQQEDSAVYLCASSPEGAGGPHEQYFGPGTRLTVT.

On this clone: The read stops 3 residues short of the end of the CDR3; the missing end is completed from the germline J gene. This sample includes further DNA sequences coding for the same CDR3. V is TRBV6-1 and J is TRBJ2-3, with a possible D match to TRBD1 (5 bases). V dropped 3 bases and J dropped 4 bases, with 11 bases sitting between them. In germline, CDR1 is MNHNS, CDR2 SASEGT. CDR3 length equals 14 residues. Here the CDR3 reads CASSDALRADTQYF. The sequenced CDR3 bases are TGTGCCAGCAGTGATGCTCTCAGGGCAGATACG.

A note on this clone: The read terminates 3 residues before the CDR3 end, so the remaining end is supplied by the germline J gene. V gene TRBV15 combines with J gene TRBJ2-7; 8 bases are a match to TRBD2. CDR3 length equals 14 residues. Germline V gene sequence: CDR1 LNHNV, CDR2 YYDKDF (reference sequence). V was clipped by 8 bases and J by 3 bases; unmatched bases: 9. The covered CDR3 bases are TGTGCCACCGGACGGGGGGGGATAATCTACGAG. Amino acid sequence: CATGRGGIIYE. The entire CDR3 sequence reads CATGRGGIIYEQYF.

As regards this clone: The CDR3 end falls 3 residues outside the read, so it is completed with the germline J gene. The rearrangement uses TRBV7-3 and TRBJ2-3, with D tentatively TRBD2 (6 bases). The CDR3 totals 14 residues. Trimming removed 6 bases from V and 2 bases from J, with 12 bases in between. Germline V CDR1 and CDR2: SGHTA, FQGTGA. CDR3 sequence: CASSSGLFTDTQYF. CDR3 DNA, as far as it was read: TGTGCCAGCAGTTCGGGACTCTTCACAGATACG.

In the case of this clone: The read terminates 3 residues before the CDR3 end, so the remaining end is supplied by the germline J gene. The rearrangement joins TRBV9 to TRBJ2-7; D is unresolved. Trimming removed 4 bases from V and 3 bases from J, with 20 bases in between. The CDR3 spans 16 residues. Germline V CDR1 and CDR2: SGDLS, YYNGEE. CDR3: CASSRNVEGPLYEQYF. CDR3 DNA (partial): TGTGCCAGCAGCAGAAATGTGGAAGGGCCACTCTACGAG.

A note on this clone: The CDR3 extends 3 residues past the end of the read, so its final part is completed from the germline J gene. This sequence joins TRBV20-1 and TRBJ2-7; no definite D call. With 5 bases removed from V and 0 bases from J, the gap between germline ends came to 14 bases. CDR1 DFQATT and CDR2 SNEGSKA come from the germline V gene (reference sequence). The CDR3 spans 14 residues. CDR3 DNA (partial): TGCAGTGCTCAAACCCCCGGGTCCTCCTACGAG. Protein product: CSAQTPGSSYE. In full, the CDR3 is CSAQTPGSSYEQYF.

The CDR3 spells CATSDPGTDSTDTQYF. The DNA read from the CDR3 is TGTGCCACCAGTGACCCCGGGACAGATAGCACAGATACG. The V and J genes are TRBV24-1 and TRBJ2-3; 7 bases map to TRBD1. The read ends 3 residues early relative to the CDR3; the germline J gene fills the gap. Germline CDR1 reads KGHDR; CDR2 reads SFDVKD. J was trimmed by 0 bases and V by 4 bases; bases with no gene match: 6. This CDR3 comprises 16 residues.

As for this clone: With the read ending 3 residues before the CDR3 end, the germline J gene is used to fill in that end. The rearrangement joins TRBV20-1 to TRBJ1-6; D is perhaps TRBD1 (5 bases). Germline V gene lookup returns CDR1 DFQATT and CDR2 SNEGSKA (reference sequence). This CDR3 comprises 16 residues. Trimming shortened V by 6 bases and J by 0 bases, and 15 bases separated the two germline ends. CDR3 sequence reads: CSAPQAGSSYNSPLHF. The DNA read from the CDR3 is TGCAGTGCCCCCCAAGCAGGGAGCTCCTATAATTCACCC.

On this clone: The read ends 3 residues early relative to the CDR3; the germline J gene fills the gap. The chain couples TRBV5-6 to TRBJ2-2, with 8 bases aligning to TRBD1. The trim removed 2 bases at V and 4 bases at J, leaving 4 bases unmatched. The germline CDR1 and CDR2 sequences are SGHDT and YYEEEE. CDR3 length: 15 residues. The sequenced part of the CDR3 DNA is TGTGCCAGCAGCTTCTCGGACAGGGCCACCGGGGAG. Its protein product is CASSFSDRATGE. In full, the CDR3 is CASSFSDRATGELFF.

Note on this clone: The CDR3 end falls 3 residues outside the read, so it is completed with the germline J gene. The chain employs TRBV23-1 and TRBJ1-2, with a weak D call TRBD1 (5 bases). TRBV23-1 is sorted into the ORF group, with uncertain function. V was trimmed by 0 bases and J by 4 bases, leaving 15 bases between them. CDR3 length: 16 amino acids. Incomplete CDR3 DNA: TGCGCCAGCAGTCAATCTGGGCCAGGACACCTCTATGGC. This codes for CASSQSGPGHLYG. The entire CDR3 protein reads CASSQSGPGHLYGYTF.

As concerns this clone: The CDR3 end is not reached by the read, which stops 3 residues before it; the germline J gene fills it in. This chain links TRBV4-2 with TRBJ1-4, with D possibly matching TRBD1 (5 bases). The CDR3 covers 10 residues. CDR1 and CDR2 (germline): LGHNA, YNFKEQ. The sequenced part of the CDR3 DNA is TGTGCCAGCAAGGACACTAAA. Translation gives CASKDTK. The complete CDR3 reads CASKDTKLFF.

Concerning this clone: From the germline J gene comes the end of the CDR3, since the read stops 3 residues before it. The chain has TRBV5-1 and TRBJ2-5, with D possibly matching TRBD2 (5 bases). V was shortened by 0 bases and J by 1 base, with 7 bases between the two germline ends. The germline gives CDR1 SGHRS, CDR2 YFSETQ. The CDR3 extends over 14 amino acids. CDR3 DNA, as far as it was read: TGCGCCAGCAGCTTGGCGGGGTCCCAAGAGACC. It codes for CASSLAGSQET. The CDR3, in full, reads CASSLAGSQETQYF.

In the case of this clone: Sequencing ends 3 residues short of the CDR3 end; the germline J gene provides the rest. The chain links TRBV6-4 to TRBJ1-6, with TRBD1 matching 9 bases. CDR3 size: 15 residues. J lost 3 bases, V lost 3 bases, and 0 bases had no gene match. Germline V gene sequence: CDR1 MRHNA, CDR2 SNTAGT. The CDR3 loop is CASSEGQGYNSPLHF. CDR3 DNA, as far as it was read: TGTGCCAGCAGTGAGGGACAGGGCTATAATTCACCC.

Details on this clone: Read data end 3 residues before the CDR3 end; the end is taken from the germline J gene. The chain couples TRBV5-1 to TRBJ1-1; TRBD1 might be the D (6 bases). V shed 3 bases and J shed 1 base, with 7 bases lying between them. The germline V gene has CDR1 SGHRS and CDR2 YFSETQ. This CDR3 is 13 amino acids long. Partial CDR3 DNA: TGCGCCAGCAGCTCCAGGGGGAACACTGAA. As protein: CASSSRGNTE. The CDR3 reads in full as CASSSRGNTEAFF.

As concerns this clone: From the germline J gene comes the end of the CDR3, since the read stops 3 residues before it. V gene TRBV10-1 combines with J gene TRBJ1-1; 9 bases are shared with TRBD1. The CDR3 runs 15 residues. Germline values: CDR1 WNHNN, CDR2 SYGVQD (reference sequence). With 4 bases clipped from V and 3 bases from J, the junction kept 6 bases outside the gene matches. The CDR3 loop is CASSGRTGEYTEAFF. Incomplete CDR3 DNA: TGCGCCAGCAGTGGACGGACAGGGGAATACACTGAA.

In the case of this clone: The DNA ends 3 residues before the CDR3 does, and the rest of the CDR3 is filled in from the germline J gene. The chain employs TRBV5-4 and TRBJ2-3; D remains ambiguous. The CDR3 runs to 12 residues. Trimming left V 4 bases short and J 2 bases short, with 5 bases between. Germline lookup yields CDR1 SGHNT and CDR2 YYREEE (reference sequence). The CDR3 loop reads CASSQLTDTQYF. CDR3 DNA, as far as it was read: TGTGCCAGCAGCCAACTCACAGATACG.

To note about this clone: From the germline J gene comes the end of the CDR3, since the read stops 3 residues before it. The chain uses TRBV5-6 and TRBJ2-1; D is perhaps TRBD2 (6 bases). Germline CDR1 is SGHDT and CDR2 is YYEEEE. Trimming pared 4 bases from V and 3 bases from J, leaving 11 bases between. The CDR3 is 14 residues long. CDR3 DNA (partial): TGTGCCAGCAGCGCGGGACTGATCTACAATGAG. Protein product: CASSAGLIYNE. The whole CDR3 region reads CASSAGLIYNEQFF.

With respect to this clone: The read ends 3 residues before the CDR3 terminus; that terminus is restored from the germline J gene. The chain joins TRBV19 to TRBJ1-4, with 8 positions matching TRBD1. The CDR3 runs 13 residues. V shed 6 bases and J 7 bases; nucleotides not matched to a gene: 4. The V gene's germline CDR1 is LNHDA and CDR2 SQIVND (reference sequence). The chain's CDR3 is CASRTGAGEKLFF. CDR3 DNA, as far as it was read: TGTGCCAGTAGGACAGGGGCTGGTGAAAAA. The full variable domain, in which reference TRBV19 and TRBJ1-4 provide the parts outside the CDR3, is DGGITQSPKYLFRKEGQNVTLSCEQNLNHDAMYWYRQDPGQGLRLIYYSQIVNDFQKGDIAEGYSVSREKKESFPLTVTSAQKNPTAFYLCASRTGAGEKLFFGSGTQLSVL.

With regard to this clone: The DNA ends 3 residues before the CDR3 does, and the rest of the CDR3 is filled in from the germline J gene. V and J are TRBV19 and TRBJ1-4, with unresolved D. The CDR3 runs to 17 residues. Germline V CDR1 and CDR2: LNHDA, SQIVND (reference sequence). V was pared by 2 bases and J by 0 bases, with 13 bases between. CDR3 DNA (partial): TGTGCCAGTAGTATAACGAGACATCGCTCAACTAATGAAAAA. It is translated as CASSITRHRSTNEK. The complete CDR3 sequence is CASSITRHRSTNEKLFF.

Worth noting for this clone: The read comes to an end 3 residues before the CDR3 does, leaving the germline J gene to fill in the end. The chain carries TRBV6-1 and TRBJ2-1, with 9 bases lining up with TRBD2. Germline V lookup: CDR1 MNHNS, CDR2 SASEGT. There are 15 residues in the CDR3. V lost 3 bases, J lost 6 bases, and 6 bases stayed unmatched. The CDR3 reads CASSETSGMGNEQFF. CDR3 DNA (partial): TGTGCCAGCAGTGAGACTAGCGGCATGGGCAATGAG.

To note about this clone: The read ends 3 residues shy of where the CDR3 ends; the end is completed using the germline J gene. This sequence joins TRBV12-3 or TRBV12-4 and TRBJ2-1, with a possible D match to TRBD2 (6 bases). The CDR3 has 13 residues. Trimming left V 4 bases short and J 6 bases short, with 10 bases between. Partial CDR3 DNA: TGTGCCAGCAGTTCGGACTACATCAATGAG. Amino acid sequence: CASSSDYINE. The whole CDR3 is CASSSDYINEQFF.

Worth noting for this clone: The observed sequence ends 3 residues before the CDR3 terminus, with the missing tail filled in from the germline J gene. V usage is TRBV11-3 and J usage is TRBJ2-1; 13 bases match TRBD2. The CDR3 extends over 15 amino acids. V was clipped by 1 base and J by 7 bases; unmatched bases: 1. CDR1 and CDR2 (germline): SGHNT, YENEEA. The sequenced part of the CDR3 DNA is TGTGCCAGCAGCTTAGGGACTAGCGGGGGTAATGAG. Amino acid sequence: CASSLGTSGGNE. In full, the CDR3 is CASSLGTSGGNEQFF.

As concerns this clone: The read comes to an end 3 residues before the CDR3 does, leaving the germline J gene to fill in the end. The chain uses TRBV2 and TRBJ1-3; D gene ambiguous. Germline V gene lookup returns CDR1 SNHLY and CDR2 FYNNEI. CDR3 length: 11 amino acids. V was shortened by 5 bases and J by 3 bases, with 2 bases between the two germline ends. The CDR3 sequence: CASSLGNTIYF. Incomplete CDR3 DNA: TGTGCCAGCAGTCTTGGAAACACC.

Note on this clone: Read sequence stops 3 residues before the CDR3 end, and the germline J gene provides the missing end. The chain carries TRBV7-6 and TRBJ2-3; TRBD2 matches at 8 bases. The germline gives CDR1 SGHVS, CDR2 FNYEAQ. V gave up 5 bases and J gave up 5 bases; unmatched junction bases: 6. This CDR3 comprises 14 residues. Incomplete CDR3 DNA: TGTGCCAGCAGCCCGACCCGGGGGGGAGATACG. As protein: CASSPTRGGDT. The whole CDR3 sequence reads CASSPTRGGDTQYF.

To note about this clone: The missing CDR3 end, 3 residues past where the read stops, is filled in from the germline J gene. V is TRBV20-1 and J is TRBJ2-3; 7 bases are shared with TRBD2. Germline CDR1 DFQATT, CDR2 SNEGSKA (reference sequence). J lost 2 bases, V lost 6 bases, and 2 bases had no gene match. The CDR3 runs to 12 residues. The covered CDR3 bases are TGCAGTGCGCTAGCGGACACAGATACG. Translated, it gives CSALADTDT. The complete CDR3 reads CSALADTDTQYF.

Turning to this clone: The CDR3 end falls 3 residues outside the read, so it is completed with the germline J gene. The gene calls are TRBV5-1 and TRBJ2-2; tentative D call: TRBD2 (5 bases). The CDR3 is made up of 18 amino acids. Trimming took off 1 base at V and 3 bases at J, with 19 bases between the two ends. CDR1 and CDR2 (germline): SGHRS, YFSETQ. Here the CDR3 reads CASSLTRDPGGYTGELFF. The part of the CDR3 DNA that was read is TGCGCCAGCAGCTTGACCCGAGACCCAGGAGGTTACACCGGGGAG.

With regard to this clone: The read falls 3 residues short of the CDR3 end, and the missing part is taken from the germline J gene. V gene TRBV5-1 combines with J gene TRBJ2-6; a weak D match, TRBD1 (6 bases). V lost 1 base, J lost 2 bases, and 10 bases lay in between. The CDR3 has 16 residues. Germline V gene sequence: CDR1 SGHRS, CDR2 YFSETQ. Incomplete CDR3 DNA: TGCGCCAGCAGCTTGCATAACAGGGCTGGGGCCAACGTC. Translated: CASSLHNRAGANV. The whole CDR3 sequence reads CASSLHNRAGANVLTF.